The T cell receptor (beta chain) described here comes from a study of blood T cell repertoires in COVID-19. This clone came up a few times. TCRdb's table, derived via immunoSEQ multiplex PCR, lists solely in-frame clones and lacks some. The sample carries 60,000 to 75,000 clones, over 70% recorded once. This TCR was recovered from a man over 45 with active COVID-19. Input material: peripheral blood.

The chain's CDR3 is CASSHGQRIGAFF. In DNA, the CDR3 is TGTGCCAGCAGTCATGGCCAGCGGATTGGGGCTTTCTTT. The V gene is TRBV6-2 or TRBV6-3, the J gene TRBJ1-1; the D is unclear. Germline-derived CDR1 and CDR2 are MNHEY and SVGEGT. Trimming took off 5 bases at V and 11 bases at J, with 18 bases between the two ends. This CDR3 contains 13 residues.